A selection of T cell receptor beta chains follows, all from one sample in a study of blood T cells in healthy people across ages. One entry per CDR3 protein, called by TCRdb with MiXCR from the 5' RACE reads. The sample holds roughly 700,000 distinct CDR3 sequences, approximately 49% seen once. Sequences were obtained from blood. These receptors all come from a woman between 55 and 75 years old in good health. Each CDR3 is given with its conserved first and last residue. D genes are given only for firm matches. Clone size appears in some rows only: once, few, many, or a class for an expanded clone.

cdr3_nt cdr3_aa j_call v_call clone_size d_call
TGCGCCAGCAGCTTGGAGGCAGGGAGTAGGATGGCGTTCTTC CASSLEAGSRMAFF TRBJ2-1 TRBV5-1 . .
TGTGCCAGCTCAGCCGACAGTGGATACACTGAAGCTTTCTTT CASSADSGYTEAFF TRBJ1-1 TRBV18 . .
TGCAGCGTTGATCCCGGCCACACCGGGGAGCTGTTTTTT CSVDPGHTGELFF TRBJ2-2 TRBV29-1 . .
TGTGCCATCAGTGAAGGTCAGGGCGGCACTGAAGCTTTCTTT CAISEGQGGTEAFF TRBJ1-1 TRBV10-3 . .
TGTGCCAGCAGCTTAGCGCGACGGCTAGCGGGATACAATGAGCAGTTCTTC CASSLARRLAGYNEQFF TRBJ2-1 TRBV7-9 . TRBD2
TGTGCCAGCAGCTTAGCTGCGGGAGGGCTCGATACGCAGTATTTT CASSLAAGGLDTQYF TRBJ2-3 TRBV7-2 . TRBD2
TGCAGTGCTAGAGATGCAGCGGGGCACTACGAGCAGTACTTC CSARDAAGHYEQYF TRBJ2-7 TRBV20-1 . TRBD2
TGTGCCAGCGGGGGTCGGGAGCGACCGTACCAAGAGACCCAGTACTTC CASGGRERPYQETQYF TRBJ2-5 TRBV21-1 few .
TGTGCCAGCGGCCAAGGGAGACAGGGTCCCTACGAGCAGTACTTC CASGQGRQGPYEQYF TRBJ2-7 TRBV3-1 . TRBD1
TGTGCCAGCAGCCCGAGTGGGTACATTCAGTACTTC CASSPSGYIQYF TRBJ2-4 TRBV11-2 . .
TGCAGCGTTGTAGCACAGACAAAAGAGACCCAGTACTTC CSVVAQTKETQYF TRBJ2-5 TRBV29-1 few .
TGTGCCAGCCTAGGCCTACGACCCTACGAGCAGTACTTC CASLGLRPYEQYF TRBJ2-7 TRBV27 few .
TGTGCCAGCAGTTCACAGAGCTATGGCTACACCTTC CASSSQSYGYTF TRBJ1-2 TRBV28 few .
TGCAGTGCTAACCCGGGGGGGTATTGCAATGAGCAGTTCTTC CSANPGGYCNEQFF TRBJ2-1 TRBV20-1 . TRBD2
TGTGCCAGCAGCGGACTAGCGAGTTACAATGAGCAGTTCTTC CASSGLASYNEQFF TRBJ2-1 TRBV28 once TRBD2
TGTGCCAGCAGCTTGGGAGGTGAGCTGAGTGAGCAGTACTTC CASSLGGELSEQYF TRBJ2-7 TRBV7-3 . .
TGTGCCAGCAGTGATAGGGCTAGCGGTTTCTACAATGAGCAGTTCTTC CASSDRASGFYNEQFF TRBJ2-1 TRBV2 . TRBD2
TGTGCCAGCTCAAGGGGACAGGGAATGGGTGGCCGAAATTCACCCCTCCACTTT CASSRGQGMGGRNSPLHF TRBJ1-6 TRBV18 . TRBD1
TGTGCCAGCAGGGGACAGCCGGGACTAGCGGTCTCCTACGAGCAGTACTTC CASRGQPGLAVSYEQYF TRBJ2-7 TRBV11-2 . TRBD2
TGCAGTGCTCCCAAACTAGCGGGAGGCTACAATGAGCAGTTCTTC CSAPKLAGGYNEQFF TRBJ2-1 TRBV20-1 once TRBD2
TGCAGCGTTGGTGGTAGCGTAGGCACAGATACGCAGTATTTT CSVGGSVGTDTQYF TRBJ2-3 TRBV29-1 . .
TGTGCCAGCACTAGCGGGCAGAACACCGGGGAGCTGTTTTTT CASTSGQNTGELFF TRBJ2-2 TRBV28 . TRBD2
TGTGCCAGCAGTCGCAGGGAGGGGGATGAGCAGTTCTTC CASSRREGDEQFF TRBJ2-1 TRBV6-4 . .
TGTGCCAGCAGCTTAACAGGGGCCGGTAGCTATGGCTACACCTTC CASSLTGAGSYGYTF TRBJ1-2 TRBV5-1 . TRBD1
TGCAGCGATAGACTAGGGCCCACAGATACGCAGTATTTT CSDRLGPTDTQYF TRBJ2-3 TRBV29-1 . .
TGTGCCAGCAGTGAACGGGGGTCCGGCAGTTGGCACACCTTC CASSERGSGSWHTF TRBJ1-2 TRBV6-1 . .
TGTGCCAACAGCTTAGTGCTGACCCAGCAGTTCTTC CANSLVLTQQFF TRBJ2-1 TRBV7-9 . .
TGCGCCAGCAGCTTGGGGGCTAGCGGGTACCAAGAGACCCAGTACTTC CASSLGASGYQETQYF TRBJ2-5 TRBV5-1 few TRBD2
TGTGCCAGCGAATTTCCAGGGTTGTACGAGCAGTACTTC CASEFPGLYEQYF TRBJ2-7 TRBV7-2 . .
TGTGCCATCAGTGAGTCGATGCAAAGGGGGTATAATTCACCCCTCCACTTT CAISESMQRGYNSPLHF TRBJ1-6 TRBV10-3 . .
TGCAGCGTTTCCACAGGGGTATTGGGAGAGACCCAGTACTTC CSVSTGVLGETQYF TRBJ2-5 TRBV29-1 few TRBD1
TGTGCCAGCAGCGTACACAGGGGAGCTAACTATGGCTACACCTTC CASSVHRGANYGYTF TRBJ1-2 TRBV7-2 once TRBD1
TGCGCCAGCAGCCAAAGATTCGGGGGAGGCAGAGATACGCAGTATTTT CASSQRFGGGRDTQYF TRBJ2-3 TRBV4-3 . .
TGTGCCAGCAGCCAAGAAGGTGCGGGAAGGGGAACCAATGAGCAGTTCTTC CASSQEGAGRGTNEQFF TRBJ2-1 TRBV4-2 . .
TGTGCCAGCAGCGAGAGGACAGGGGAAATAGATACGCAGTATTTT CASSERTGEIDTQYF TRBJ2-3 TRBV9 few TRBD1
TGTGCCAGCAGCCCAGAATGGCGGGGCTACACCTTC CASSPEWRGYTF TRBJ1-2 TRBV7-2 . .
TGTGCCAGCAGCGCACAGGGATGGGGCTACACCTTC CASSAQGWGYTF TRBJ1-2 TRBV9 . .